These 20 T cell receptor beta chains came from one sample sequenced in a study of CD8+CD57+ T cells in acquired aplastic anemia. The use of genomic DNA as template underpinned the TCR beta VDJ and CDR3 profiling. TCRdb itself ran the reads through MiXCR, one entry per CDR3 protein. The sample holds about 110,000 distinct CDR3 sequences, around 53% seen once. Material: sorted CD4+, CD8+, or CD8+CD57+ T cells (not recorded which) from PBMCs. All receptors derive from a human donor in good health, serving as a control.

As to this clonotype: One end of the junction varies from germline; a read error may be responsible. The V gene is TRBV20-1, the J gene TRBJ1-2; D gene unclear. Germline V gives CDR1 DFQATT, CDR2 SNEGSKA (reference sequence). The CDR3 runs 14 residues. CDR3 bases: TGCCGTGCTAGAGATTCGGGCAGTTTCTATGGCTACACCTTC. It codes for CRARDSGSFYGYTF.

This clonotype appeared a few times. V is TRBV6-4 and J is TRBJ2-3; 14 bases are a match to TRBD2. With 6 bases clipped from V and 1 base from J, the junction kept 0 bases outside the gene matches. CDR3 length equals 15 residues. The V gene's germline CDR1 is MRHNA and CDR2 SNTAGT. This chain's CDR3 is CASRGLAGGTDTQYF. The CDR3 nucleotides are TGTGCCAGCAGGGGACTAGCGGGGGGCACAGATACGCAGTATTTT.

Many counts were recorded for this clonotype. The V and J genes are TRBV19 and TRBJ2-7; D gene uncertain. Germline V gene data show CDR1 as LNHDA and CDR2 as SQIVND (reference sequence). V was clipped by 3 bases and J by 2 bases, with 8 bases between them. The CDR3 covers 13 residues. The CDR3 coding sequence is TGTGCCAGTAGTATCCGTCAGCCCTACGAGCAGTACTTC. Protein product: CASSIRQPYEQYF.

This clonotype was detected many times. V usage is TRBV11-2 and J usage is TRBJ2-7; 9 nucleotides line up with TRBD1. V lost 5 bases to trimming and J lost 5 bases; unmatched junction nucleotides: 7. The V gene's germline CDR1 is SGHAT and CDR2 FQNNGV. This CDR3 is 14 amino acids long. In nucleotides, the CDR3 is TGTGCCAGCAGCACGATGACAGGGGGTCACGAGCAGTACTTC. Translation gives CASSTMTGGHEQYF.

This chain links TRBV9 with TRBJ1-2; perhaps TRBD1 as D (6 bases). Per the germline V gene, CDR1 is SGDLS and CDR2 is YYNGEE. This CDR3 is 16 amino acids long. V dropped 3 bases and J dropped 2 bases, with 17 bases sitting between them. The CDR3 sequence: CASSGRTGAENYGYTF. As DNA, the CDR3 is TGTGCCAGCAGCGGGCGGACGGGGGCAGAAAACTATGGCTACACCTTC.

The rearrangement links TRBV9 to TRBJ1-1, with D unresolved. The CDR3 loop spans 13 amino acids. V was cut by 0 bases and J by 4 bases, with 7 bases left in between. Per the germline V gene, CDR1 is SGDLS and CDR2 is YYNGEE. CDR3 protein: CASSVEFRTEAFF. The CDR3 DNA follows: TGTGCCAGCAGCGTAGAATTCCGCACTGAAGCTTTCTTT.

Regarding this clonotype: This may arise from a read error, as a much more abundant clone is one base away. The CDR3 DNA reads as TGTGCCAGCAGCTCCGCGGGGCTCCTATACAATGAGCAGTCCTTC. Its translation is CASSSAGLLYNEQSF. The chain couples TRBV9 to TRBJ2-1; D possibly corresponds to TRBD2 (6 bases). Germline loops: CDR1 SGDLS, CDR2 YYNGEE. This CDR3 is built from 15 residues.

The chain employs TRBV24-1 and TRBJ2-5; TRBD2 agrees at 9 bases. The junction had 12 bases not matched to a gene; V was cut back by 4 bases and J by 4 bases. The CDR3 contains 17 residues. Germline values: CDR1 KGHDR, CDR2 SFDVKD. The CDR3 nucleotides are TGTGCCACCAGTGACCATGCGGGGGGGAGGGATGGAGAGACCCAGTACTTC. It translates to CATSDHAGGRDGETQYF.

This clonotype came up many times. This chain connects TRBV12-3 or TRBV12-4 to TRBJ2-1, with 9 positions matching TRBD2. CDR3 length: 15 amino acids. The V and J ends lost 8 bases and 9 bases, in that order; junction bases with no gene match: 14. Here the CDR3 reads CASVSGGGAGGEQFF. The DNA for the CDR3 is TGTGCCAGCGTTTCCGGCGGGGGGGCGGGTGGTGAGCAGTTCTTC.

The chain employs TRBV2 and TRBJ1-5; D gene ambiguous. V was clipped by 8 bases and J by 0 bases, with 5 bases between them. CDR1 and CDR2 (germline): SNHLY, FYNNEI. The CDR3 consists of 12 residues. The CDR3 nucleotides read TGTGCCAGCCAGTATAGCAATCAGCCCCAGCATTTT. Protein: CASQYSNQPQHF. The full variable domain, in which reference TRBV2 and TRBJ1-5 provide the parts outside the CDR3, is EPEVTQTPSHQVTQMGQEVILRCVPISNHLYFYWYRQILGQKVEFLVSFYNNEISEKSEIFDDQFSVERPDGSNFTLKIRSTKLEDSAMYFCASQYSNQPQHFGDGTRLSIL.

The chain is built from TRBV19 and TRBJ1-2, with D unresolved. V was trimmed by 3 bases and J by 7 bases, leaving 15 bases between them. The CDR3 length is 14 residues. Germline values: CDR1 LNHDA, CDR2 SQIVND (reference sequence). The CDR3 region is CASSMAKGYVGYTF. Written as DNA, the CDR3 is TGTGCCAGTAGTATGGCGAAGGGATACGTTGGCTACACCTTC.

This clonotype was seen many times. The chain is built from TRBV7-9 and TRBJ1-6, with a possible D match to TRBD1 (5 bases). This CDR3 spans 15 amino acids. V lost 5 bases and J lost 3, with 11 bases in between. Germline V gene data show CDR1 as SEHNR and CDR2 as FQNEAQ (reference sequence). The CDR3 coding sequence is TGTGCCAGCAGCCCGGGACCGCTCTATAATTCACCCCTCCACTTT. Translating it yields CASSPGPLYNSPLHF.

This clonotype was detected many times. J is TRBJ2-1 and V is TRBV6-4, with 8 bases lining up with TRBD2. The CDR3 has 17 amino acids. Germline CDR1 and CDR2: MRHNA and SNTAGT. Losses at the gene ends were 0 bases for V and 8 bases for J; bases not matched to a gene: 12. The CDR3 here is CASSDSVQRGPTHEQFF. In DNA, the CDR3 is TGTGCCAGCAGTGACTCCGTCCAGCGGGGGCCAACACATGAGCAGTTCTTC.

The rearrangement links TRBV10-3 to TRBJ2-1; the match to TRBD1 covers 9 bases. Per the germline V gene, CDR1 is ENHRY and CDR2 is SYGVKD. CDR3 size: 16 residues. V lost 6 bases to trimming and J lost 0 bases; unmatched junction nucleotides: 6. DNA for the CDR3: TGTGCCATCAGCCCACAGGGGGCGGGCTCCTACAATGAGCAGTTCTTC. It is translated as CAISPQGAGSYNEQFF.

This clonotype was seen a handful of times. The chain is built from TRBV20-1 and TRBJ1-6, with TRBD1 matching 7 bases. This CDR3 spans 14 amino acids. Trimming removed 5 bases from V and 10 bases from J; junction bases left unmatched: 11. CDR1 and CDR2 (germline): DFQATT, SNEGSKA (reference sequence). The CDR3 nucleotides read TGCAGTGCTGGCCAATCGACAGGGAACTCACCCCTCCACTTT. Translated, it gives CSAGQSTGNSPLHF.

The J gene is TRBJ2-3, the V gene TRBV5-1; 10 bases align to TRBD2. With 0 bases clipped from V and 6 bases from J, the junction kept 4 bases outside the gene matches. The CDR3 covers 15 residues. The germline V gene encodes CDR1 SGHRS and CDR2 YFSETQ. The CDR3 sequence: CASSLAEGLADTQYF. For the CDR3, the DNA is TGCGCCAGCAGCTTGGCTGAGGGACTAGCGGATACGCAGTATTTT.

This chain joins TRBV4-3 and TRBJ1-1, with 11 bases that match TRBD1. V shed 2 bases, J shed 4 bases, and the junction held 9 bases outside the gene matches. Germline V gives CDR1 LGHNA, CDR2 YSLEER. CDR3 length: 17 residues. The CDR3 region has the DNA TGCGCCAGCAGCCAACCCGGACAGGGGGCCGGGTCCACTGAAGCTTTCTTT. This translates into CASSQPGQGAGSTEAFF.

Relative to its sample, this clonotype is medium-sized. This rearrangement joins TRBV10-3 to TRBJ2-7; 7 bases are shared with TRBD1. Germline V gives CDR1 ENHRY, CDR2 SYGVKD. V lost 3 bases and J lost 2; bases outside the gene matches: 10. The CDR3 is 16 amino acids. The DNA of the CDR3 is TGTGCCATCAGTGATCCGACAGGGAGCAGACCCTACGAGCAGTACTTC. Translating it yields CAISDPTGSRPYEQYF.

Many counts were recorded for this clonotype. The chain is built from TRBV4-3 and TRBJ1-5, with D perhaps TRBD1 (5 bases). Deletions cut 0 bases from V and 2 bases from J, with 14 bases between. This CDR3 spans 17 amino acids. Germline values: CDR1 LGHNA, CDR2 YSLEER. CDR3 DNA: TGCGCCAGCAGCCAAGATTATCGAGGAGGGGGCAATCAGCCCCAGCATTTT. This gives the protein CASSQDYRGGGNQPQHF.

The gene calls are TRBV19 and TRBJ1-3; D is perhaps TRBD1 (6 bases). The CDR3 has 13 residues. Trimming left V 6 bases short and J 4 bases short, with 10 bases between. CDR1 is LNHDA and CDR2 is SQIVND in the germline V gene (reference sequence). CDR3: CASRNREGNTIYF. The CDR3 region has the DNA TGTGCCAGTAGAAACAGGGAGGGAAACACCATATATTTT.